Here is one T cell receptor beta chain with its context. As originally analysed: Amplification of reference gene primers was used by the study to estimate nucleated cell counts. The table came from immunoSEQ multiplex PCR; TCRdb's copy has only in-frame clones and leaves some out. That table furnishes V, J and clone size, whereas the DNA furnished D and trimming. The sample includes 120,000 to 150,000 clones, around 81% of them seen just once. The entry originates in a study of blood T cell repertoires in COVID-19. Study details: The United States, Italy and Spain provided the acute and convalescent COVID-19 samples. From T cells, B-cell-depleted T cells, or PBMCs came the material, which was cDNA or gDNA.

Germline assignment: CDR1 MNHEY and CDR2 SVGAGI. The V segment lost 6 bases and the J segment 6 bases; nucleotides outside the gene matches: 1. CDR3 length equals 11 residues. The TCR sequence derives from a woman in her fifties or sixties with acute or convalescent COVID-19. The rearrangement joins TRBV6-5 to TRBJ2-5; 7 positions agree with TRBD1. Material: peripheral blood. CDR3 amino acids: CASRTGKTQYF. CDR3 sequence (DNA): TGTGCCAGCAGGACAGGGAAGACCCAGTACTTC.